This TCR beta chain comes out of a study of beta chain features in type 1 diabetes. Overall study: All of the samples together had more than 95 million sorted cells examined. Broader study findings: Shortening of TCRB CDR3s, moderate but significant, appeared in all four CD4+ subsets of Type 1 diabetes patients. PCR might favor shorter templates, equally in patients and controls.

Turning to this clone: Its antigen is not known.

Since all of the isolated RNA was reverse transcribed, expressed TCRB transcripts were what got sequenced. Sequenced by immunoSEQ multiplex PCR; TCRdb stores in-frame clones only, minus some. The sample includes 200,000 to 250,000 clones, under 13% of them seen just once. V lost 2 bases to trimming and J lost 2 bases, with 12 bases between them. Germline-derived CDR1 and CDR2 are SGHDT and YYEEEE. The CDR3 loop spans 15 amino acids. This sequence was found in a man aged 18 to 30 in good health. The specimen sequenced was central memory CD4+ T cells from blood. The chain combines TRBV5-6 with TRBJ2-3; tentatively, D is TRBD2 (6 bases). The CDR3, as DNA: TGTGCCAGCAGCTTCCTTAGCGGCCCCACAGATACGCAGTATTTT. Amino acids: CASSFLSGPTDTQYF.